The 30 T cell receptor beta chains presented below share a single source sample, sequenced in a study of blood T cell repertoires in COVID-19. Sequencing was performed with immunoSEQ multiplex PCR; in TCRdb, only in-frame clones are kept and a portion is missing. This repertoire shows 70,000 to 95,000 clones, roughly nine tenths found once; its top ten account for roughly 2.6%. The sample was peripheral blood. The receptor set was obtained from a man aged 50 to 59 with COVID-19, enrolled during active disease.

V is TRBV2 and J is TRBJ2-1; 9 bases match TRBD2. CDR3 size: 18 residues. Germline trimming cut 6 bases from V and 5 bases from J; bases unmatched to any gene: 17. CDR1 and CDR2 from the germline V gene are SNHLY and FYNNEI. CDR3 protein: CASRKGRGVASGDNEQFF. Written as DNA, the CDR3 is TGTGCCAGCAGGAAGGGCAGGGGAGTTGCTAGCGGGGACAATGAGCAGTTCTTC. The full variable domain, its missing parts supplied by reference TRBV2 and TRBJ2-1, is EPEVTQTPSHQVTQMGQEVILRCVPISNHLYFYWYRQILGQKVEFLVSFYNNEISEKSEIFDDQFSVERPDGSNFTLKIRSTKLEDSAMYFCASRKGRGVASGDNEQFFGPGTRLTVL.

The CDR3 DNA reads as TGTGCCAGCAGCTCGGGGGAGTTCGTCTATGGCTACACCTTC. Its translation: CASSSGEFVYGYTF. The chain combines TRBV28 with TRBJ1-2, with D possibly being TRBD1 (5 bases). The germline gives CDR1 MDHEN, CDR2 SYDVKM. Trimming cost V 6 bases and J 4 bases, with 15 bases left between them. There are 14 residues in the CDR3.

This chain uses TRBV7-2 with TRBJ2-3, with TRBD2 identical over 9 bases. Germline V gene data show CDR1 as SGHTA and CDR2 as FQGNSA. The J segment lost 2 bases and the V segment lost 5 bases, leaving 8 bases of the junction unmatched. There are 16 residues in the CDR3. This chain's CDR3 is CASSPRSGSVTDTQYF. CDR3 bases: TGTGCCAGCAGCCCTCGTAGCGGGAGCGTCACAGATACGCAGTATTTT. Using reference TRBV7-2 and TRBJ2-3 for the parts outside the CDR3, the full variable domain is GAGVSQSPSNKVTEKGKDVELRCDPISGHTALYWYRQSLGQGLEFLIYFQGNSAPDKSGLPSDRFSAERTGGSVSTLTIQRTQQEDSAVYLCASSPRSGSVTDTQYFGPGTRLTVL.

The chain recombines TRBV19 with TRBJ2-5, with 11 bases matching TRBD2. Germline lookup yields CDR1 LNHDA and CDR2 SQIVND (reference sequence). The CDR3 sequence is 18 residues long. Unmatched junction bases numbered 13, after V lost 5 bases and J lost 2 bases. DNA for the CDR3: TGTGCCAGTAGTCTAAGACCCCCGGGACTAGCGGTTCAAGAGACCCAGTACTTC. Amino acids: CASSLRPPGLAVQETQYF.

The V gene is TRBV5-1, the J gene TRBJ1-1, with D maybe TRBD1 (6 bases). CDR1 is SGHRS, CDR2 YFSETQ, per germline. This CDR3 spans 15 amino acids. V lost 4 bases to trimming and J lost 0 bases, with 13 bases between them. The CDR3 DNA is TGCGCCAGCAGCCCCTCCGGGACAATGAACACTGAAGCTTTCTTT. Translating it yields CASSPSGTMNTEAFF.

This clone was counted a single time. The CDR3 DNA is TGCGCCAGCACTAGACCAGGGTTCCAAGAGACCCAGTACTTC. This translates into CASTRPGFQETQYF. The V call is TRBV5-1, the J call TRBJ2-5; D possibly corresponds to TRBD1 (5 bases). Trimming shortened V by 6 bases and J by 1 base, and 13 bases separated the two germline ends. CDR1 and CDR2 from the germline V gene are SGHRS and YFSETQ. This CDR3 region has 14 residues. Based on the CDR3 plus reference TRBV5-1 and TRBJ2-5, the full variable domain is KAGVTQTPRYLIKTRGQQVTLSCSPISGHRSVSWYQQTPGQGLQFLFEYFSETQRNKGNFPGRFSGRQFSNSRSEMNVSTLELGDSALYLCASTRPGFQETQYFGPGTRLLVL.

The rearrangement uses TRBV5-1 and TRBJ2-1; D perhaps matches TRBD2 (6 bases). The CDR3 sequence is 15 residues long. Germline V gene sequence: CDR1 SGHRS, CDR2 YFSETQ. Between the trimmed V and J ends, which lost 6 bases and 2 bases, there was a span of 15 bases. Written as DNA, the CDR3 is TGCGCCAGCATGACCGGGACTCAGACCTACAATGAGCAGTTCTTC. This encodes CASMTGTQTYNEQFF.

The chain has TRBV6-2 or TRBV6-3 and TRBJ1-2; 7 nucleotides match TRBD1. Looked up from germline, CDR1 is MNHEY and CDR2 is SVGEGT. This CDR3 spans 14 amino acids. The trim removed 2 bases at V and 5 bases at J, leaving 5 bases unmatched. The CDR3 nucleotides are TGTGCCAGCAGTTACGGGACAGAAGGGTATGGCTACACCTTC. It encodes CASSYGTEGYGYTF.

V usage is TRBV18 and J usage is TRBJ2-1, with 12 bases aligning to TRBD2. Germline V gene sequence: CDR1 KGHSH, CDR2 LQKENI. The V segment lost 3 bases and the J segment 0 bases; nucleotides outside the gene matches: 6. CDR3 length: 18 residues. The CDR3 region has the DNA TGTGCCAGCTCACCCCTCGGACTAGCGGGGAGCTCCTACAATGAGCAGTTCTTC. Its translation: CASSPLGLAGSSYNEQFF.

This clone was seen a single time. Written as DNA, the CDR3 is TGCGCCAGCAGCCTACCTCCGGGACTAGCGGGAGTTGTTGGGGTCCAAGAGACCCAGTACTTC. Protein: CASSLPPGLAGVVGVQETQYF. The V and J genes are TRBV4-1 and TRBJ2-5; 14 bases line up with TRBD2. CDR1 is MGHRA, CDR2 YSYEKL, per germline. The CDR3 has 21 amino acids. The V segment lost 4 bases and the J segment 1 base; nucleotides outside the gene matches: 17.

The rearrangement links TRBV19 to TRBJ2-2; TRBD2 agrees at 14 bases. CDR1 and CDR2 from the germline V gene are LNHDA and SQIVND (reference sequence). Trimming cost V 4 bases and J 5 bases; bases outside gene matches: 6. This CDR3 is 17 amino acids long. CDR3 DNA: TGTGCCAGTAGTAGAGAGGGACTAGCGGGAGTTACCGGGGAGCTGTTTTTT. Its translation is CASSREGLAGVTGELFF.

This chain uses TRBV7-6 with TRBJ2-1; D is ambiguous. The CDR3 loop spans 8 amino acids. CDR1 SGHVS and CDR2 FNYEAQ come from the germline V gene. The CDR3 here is CAANEQFF. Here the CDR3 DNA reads TGTGCGGCAAATGAGCAGTTCTTC.

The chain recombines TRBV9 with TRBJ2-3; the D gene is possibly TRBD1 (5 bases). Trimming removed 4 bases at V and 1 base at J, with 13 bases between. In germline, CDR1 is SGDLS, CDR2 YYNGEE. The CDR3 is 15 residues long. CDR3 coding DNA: TGTGCCAGCAGCTTAAGGGGCCGTGGCACAGATACGCAGTATTTT. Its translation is CASSLRGRGTDTQYF.

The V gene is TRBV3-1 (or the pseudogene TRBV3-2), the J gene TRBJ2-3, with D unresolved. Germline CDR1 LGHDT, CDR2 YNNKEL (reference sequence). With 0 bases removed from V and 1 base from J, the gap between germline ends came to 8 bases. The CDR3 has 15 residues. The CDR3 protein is CASSQDITRTDTQYF. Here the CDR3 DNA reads TGTGCCAGCAGCCAAGATATTACACGCACAGATACGCAGTATTTT.

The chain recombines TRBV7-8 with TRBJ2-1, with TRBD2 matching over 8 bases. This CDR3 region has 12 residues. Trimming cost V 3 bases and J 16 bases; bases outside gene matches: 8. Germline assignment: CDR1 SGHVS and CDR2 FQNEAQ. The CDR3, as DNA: TGTGCCAGCAGCTTTTTTAGCGGGAACGTCTTCTTC. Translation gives CASSFFSGNVFF.

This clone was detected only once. The CDR3 nucleotides are TGTGCCAGCAGCACAGGACGGAGTGAGCAGTACGTC. This gives the protein CASSTGRSEQYV. This chain links TRBV5-6 with TRBJ2-7; the D gene is possibly TRBD1 (5 bases). This CDR3 contains 12 residues. V was shortened by 4 bases and J by 7 bases, with 12 bases between the two germline ends. The germline V gene encodes CDR1 SGHDT and CDR2 YYEEEE.

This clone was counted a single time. In DNA form, the CDR3 reads TGTGCCAGCAGCGAGGGACAGAGCACAGATACGCAGTATTTT. It translates to CASSEGQSTDTQYF. V usage is TRBV5-4 and J usage is TRBJ2-3, with 7 nucleotides matching TRBD1. The CDR3 is 14 residues long. After removal of 4 bases from V and 0 bases from J, the junction contained 2 bases not matched to a gene. CDR1 and CDR2 (germline): SGHNT, YYREEE (reference sequence).

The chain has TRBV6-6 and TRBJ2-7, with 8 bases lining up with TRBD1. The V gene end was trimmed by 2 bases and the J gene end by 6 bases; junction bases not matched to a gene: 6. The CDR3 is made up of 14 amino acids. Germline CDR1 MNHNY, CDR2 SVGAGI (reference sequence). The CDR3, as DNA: TGTGCCAGCAGTTACGCTCAGGGGGCTGGCGAGCAGTACGTC. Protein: CASSYAQGAGEQYV.

The CDR3 DNA sequence: TGTGCCAGCAGCGAACAGGGCTCTGGAAACACCATATATTTT. Amino acid sequence: CASSEQGSGNTIYF. The chain has TRBV9 and TRBJ1-3; weak D call: TRBD1 (6 bases). The V gene's germline CDR1 is SGDLS and CDR2 YYNGEE. With 3 bases removed from V and 0 bases from J, the gap between germline ends came to 7 bases. The CDR3 spans 14 residues.

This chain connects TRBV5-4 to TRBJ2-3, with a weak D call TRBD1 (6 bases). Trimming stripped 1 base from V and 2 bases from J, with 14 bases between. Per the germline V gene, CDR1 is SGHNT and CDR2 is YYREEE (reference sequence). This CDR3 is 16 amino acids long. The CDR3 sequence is CASSLSPGAYTDTQYF. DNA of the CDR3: TGTGCCAGCAGCTTGTCGCCAGGGGCCTACACAGATACGCAGTATTTT.

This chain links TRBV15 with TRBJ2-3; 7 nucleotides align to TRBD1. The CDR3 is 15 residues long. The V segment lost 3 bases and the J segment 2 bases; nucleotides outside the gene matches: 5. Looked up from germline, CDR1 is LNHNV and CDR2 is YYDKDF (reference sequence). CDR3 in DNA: TGTGCCACCAGCAGCCGGGACAGTTACACAGATACGCAGTATTTT. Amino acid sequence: CATSSRDSYTDTQYF. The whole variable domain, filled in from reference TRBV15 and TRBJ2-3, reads DAMVIQNPRYQVTQFGKPVTLSCSQTLNHNVMYWYQQKSSQAPKLLFHYYDKDFNNEADTPDNFQSRRPNTSFCFLDIRSPGLGDTAMYLCATSSRDSYTDTQYFGPGTRLTVL.

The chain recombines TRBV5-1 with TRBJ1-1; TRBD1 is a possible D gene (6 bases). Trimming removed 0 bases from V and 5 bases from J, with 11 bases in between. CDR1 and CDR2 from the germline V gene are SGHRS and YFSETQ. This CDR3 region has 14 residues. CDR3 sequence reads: CASSLEAGETEAFF. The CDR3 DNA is TGCGCCAGCAGCTTGGAGGCAGGGGAAACTGAAGCTTTCTTT.

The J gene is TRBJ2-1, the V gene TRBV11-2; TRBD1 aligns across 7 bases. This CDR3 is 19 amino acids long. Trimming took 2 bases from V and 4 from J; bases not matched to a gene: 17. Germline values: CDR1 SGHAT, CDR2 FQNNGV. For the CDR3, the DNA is TGTGCCAGCAGCTTAAGGGGACGAGTAACAGGGGTGTCATACAATGAGCAGTTCTTC. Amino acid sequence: CASSLRGRVTGVSYNEQFF.

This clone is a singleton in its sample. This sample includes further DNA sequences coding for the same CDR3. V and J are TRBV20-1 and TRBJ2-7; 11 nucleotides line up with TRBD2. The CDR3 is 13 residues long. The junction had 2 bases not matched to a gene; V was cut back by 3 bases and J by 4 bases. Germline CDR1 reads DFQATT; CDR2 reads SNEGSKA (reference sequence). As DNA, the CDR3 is TGCAGTGCTAGTGGGACTAGCGGTTACGAGCAGTACGTC. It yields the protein CSASGTSGYEQYV.

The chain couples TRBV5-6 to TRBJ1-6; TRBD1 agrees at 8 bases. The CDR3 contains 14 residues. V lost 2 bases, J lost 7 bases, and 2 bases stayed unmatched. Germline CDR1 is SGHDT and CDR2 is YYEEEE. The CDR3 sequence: CASSFQGANSPLHF. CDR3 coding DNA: TGTGCCAGCAGCTTCCAGGGGGCAAATTCACCCCTCCACTTT.

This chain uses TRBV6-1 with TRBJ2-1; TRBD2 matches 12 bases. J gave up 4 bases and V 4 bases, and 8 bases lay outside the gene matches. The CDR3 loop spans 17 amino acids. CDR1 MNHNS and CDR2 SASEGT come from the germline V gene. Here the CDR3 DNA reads TGTGCCAGCAGTGCCCCCCCACTAGCGGGAGGATACAATGAGCAGTTCTTC. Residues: CASSAPPLAGGYNEQFF.

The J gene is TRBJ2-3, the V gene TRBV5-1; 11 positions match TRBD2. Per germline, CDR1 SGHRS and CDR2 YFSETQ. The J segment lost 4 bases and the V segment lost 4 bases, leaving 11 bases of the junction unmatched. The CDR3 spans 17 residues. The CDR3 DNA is TGCGCCAGCAGCCCCCCGAAGCTAGCGGGAGGATCAGATACGCAGTATTTT. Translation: CASSPPKLAGGSDTQYF.

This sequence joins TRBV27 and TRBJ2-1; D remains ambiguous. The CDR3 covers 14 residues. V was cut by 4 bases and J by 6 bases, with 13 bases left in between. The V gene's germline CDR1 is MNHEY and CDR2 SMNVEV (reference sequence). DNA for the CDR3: TGTGCCAGCAGTTCGCCCGGGTCGGGCAATGAGCAGTTCTTC. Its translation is CASSSPGSGNEQFF.

The DNA for the CDR3 is TGTGCCAGCAAACTGGGACTAGCGGGAGGGGATACGCAGTATTTT. Translation gives CASKLGLAGGDTQYF. The V gene is TRBV6-5, the J gene TRBJ2-3, with 16 bases matching TRBD2. Germline V gene sequence: CDR1 MNHEY, CDR2 SVGAGI. This CDR3 is built from 15 residues. With V trimmed by 7 bases and J by 6 bases, 4 bases remained unmatched.

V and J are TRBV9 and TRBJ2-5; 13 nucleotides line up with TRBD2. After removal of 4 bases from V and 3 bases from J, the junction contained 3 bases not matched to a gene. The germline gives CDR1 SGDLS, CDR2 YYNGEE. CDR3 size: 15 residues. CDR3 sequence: CASSPGLAGEETQYF. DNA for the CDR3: TGTGCCAGCAGCCCTGGACTAGCGGGGGAAGAGACCCAGTACTTC. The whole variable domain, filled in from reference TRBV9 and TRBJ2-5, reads DSGVTQTPKHLITATGQRVTLRCSPRSGDLSVYWYQQSLDQGLQFLIQYYNGEERAKGNILERFSAQQFPDLHSELNLSSLELGDSALYFCASSPGLAGEETQYFGPGTRLLVL.